This note documents a single TCR beta chain sequence. Its binding antigen is unknown. No much larger clonotype is one base removed from it; base qualities were not supplied. TCRbeta CDR3 regions were amplified from genomic DNA using the immunoSEQ Assay, a bias-controlled multiplex PCR. In the original analysis: Nucleated cell counts per sample were estimated from amplification of reference gene primers within the assay. To quantify the absolute abundance of each unique TCRbeta CDR3 rearrangement, sequence reads were collapsed and filtered. Productive Simpson clonality was computed per sample as the square root of Simpson's diversity index over productive rearrangements. In its TCRdb copy, this immuneACCESS table keeps in-frame sequences only and misses some clones. Where compared with another copy, unresolved V genes explain less than half of these, and the others have no known cause. Clone size and V and J calls were adopted from that table, with D and trimming inferred from the DNA. This sample gives some 270,000 clones in total; about 80% of them show up just once. The ten most abundant clones make up around 16% of the sample.

One collaborating source in Seattle enrolled patients while the patients were actively infected and followed the patients over time throughout the course of disease. Whole blood was collected in K2EDTA tubes by collaborating institutions according to the institutions' own protocols. Collaborator samples were shipped for TCRbeta analysis as frozen whole blood, isolated PBMCs, or DNA extracted from either sample type. These data are taken from a study of blood T cell repertoires in COVID-19 (dated by TCRdb to 2019 to 2021). For the study in its entirety: Collaborator samples came from the United States, Italy and Spain and covered acute and convalescent phases of COVID-19. The prospective study material was composed of cDNA or gDNA derived from T cells, B-cell-depleted T cells, or PBMCs. Subjects who had been exposed to COVID-19, were actively infected with it, or had recovered from it provided the deeply sampled blood TCRbeta repertoires that made up the dataset. The repertoires were released in a freely available public database meant as a resource for research on the immune response to SARS-CoV-2. Samples came from the ongoing ImmuneRACE study (first 160 participants) plus 1,254 subjects from 6 global collaborators. A de-identified subject ID, COVID-19 status, age in years and sex were almost always included in the sample metadata. Where HLA class I and class II types were available, the types were taken from metadata supplied by the sample provider, not from assay-based typing. On the study overall, not on this receptor specifically: The quantity of clinical and demographic metadata differed by source and by participant and was supplied without curation.

Sequencing was carried out using peripheral blood. The receptor's source is an older person with COVID-19, enrolled during active disease.

The sequenced DNA is TGCAGTGCTGGTGAATCAGGGACAGATAATCAGCCCCAGCATTTT. Its protein is CSAGESGTDNQPQHF. The receptor chain draws on TRBV20-1 and TRBJ1-5; TRBD1 aligns with 7 central bases. Including cysteine and phenylalanine, the CDR3 has 15 amino acids. Only the CDR3 part of the read is kept: 45 bases, read in frame from the first base. CDR1 and CDR2 are drawn from the germline V gene (reference sequence): DFQATT, SNEGSKA. Trimming removed 5 bases from V and 4 bases from J; the gene matches leave 11 bases unexplained.